One sample yielded the 20 T cell receptor beta chains listed below, sequenced in a study of blood T cells in healthy people across ages. A second about 6 to 12 cycle PCR used barcoded and J-beta primers. Via MiXCR, TCRdb re-called the 5' RACE reads, giving one row per CDR3 protein. The sample consists of about 1,500,000 distinct CDR3 sequences, about 43% of them appearing once. Sequences were obtained from blood. The receptors shown here come from a woman between 18 and 29 years old in good health.

The rearrangement joins TRBV7-9 to TRBJ1-6; tentative D call: TRBD1 (5 bases). Germline CDR1 and CDR2: SEHNR and FQNEAQ (reference sequence). V lost 5 bases and J lost 10, with 18 bases in between. The CDR3 is 15 residues long. CDR3 sequence reads: CASSANRDLNSPLHF. CDR3 DNA: TGTGCCAGCAGCGCCAACCGGGACCTGAACTCACCCCTCCACTTT.

The V gene is TRBV12-3 or TRBV12-4, the J gene TRBJ1-4, with unresolved D. The V gene lost 5 bases and the J gene lost 4 bases, with 20 bases spanning the gap. The CDR3 totals 17 residues. The CDR3 sequence is CASSTPLDGSLNEKLFF. The CDR3 DNA is TGTGCCAGCAGTACTCCACTGGACGGCTCCCTTAATGAAAAACTGTTTTTT.

This clonotype was seen ten or more times. V usage is TRBV7-9 and J usage is TRBJ2-7, with 10 bases lining up with TRBD2. The CDR3 contains 15 residues. J was trimmed by 1 base and V by 2 bases; bases with no gene match: 2. The germline gives CDR1 SEHNR, CDR2 FQNEAQ (reference sequence). CDR3 in DNA: TGTGCCAGCAGCTTACGGACTAGCGGATCCTACGAGCAGTACTTC. Its translation: CASSLRTSGSYEQYF.

This clonotype was seen a few times. The chain employs TRBV20-1 and TRBJ1-2; D perhaps matches TRBD1 (6 bases). Between the trimmed V and J ends, which lost 5 bases and 2 bases, there was a span of 18 bases. The germline V gene has CDR1 DFQATT and CDR2 SNEGSKA (reference sequence). The CDR3 has 15 residues. The CDR3 nucleotides are TGCAGTGCTGCCGGGACATCCAATTCCAACTATGGCTACACCTTC. Translating gives CSAAGTSNSNYGYTF.

The rearrangement uses TRBV9 and TRBJ2-7; D might be TRBD1 (5 bases). This CDR3 comprises 14 residues. The germline V gene has CDR1 SGDLS and CDR2 YYNGEE. Trimming cost V 4 bases and J 0 bases, with 11 bases left between them. Here the CDR3 DNA reads TGTGCCAGCAGCCCAACCGGACACTCCTACGAGCAGTACTTC. The encoded protein is CASSPTGHSYEQYF. Full variable domain (missing parts from reference TRBV9 and TRBJ2-7): DSGVTQTPKHLITATGQRVTLRCSPRSGDLSVYWYQQSLDQGLQFLIQYYNGEERAKGNILERFSAQQFPDLHSELNLSSLELGDSALYFCASSPTGHSYEQYFGPGTRLTVT.

The chain uses TRBV20-1 and TRBJ2-1, with 14 bases aligning to TRBD2. Trimming took 6 bases from V and 3 from J; bases not matched to a gene: 10. The CDR3 is 17 residues long. Germline V gene lookup returns CDR1 DFQATT and CDR2 SNEGSKA (reference sequence). This chain's CDR3 is CSASGLAGERGYNEQFF. DNA of the CDR3: TGCAGTGCCTCGGGACTAGCGGGAGAAAGGGGCTACAATGAGCAGTTCTTC.

J is TRBJ2-5 and V is TRBV20-1; a possible D gene is TRBD2 (6 bases). The J call may be wrong; the DNA end is better matched by TRBJ2-7. Germline CDR1 is DFQATT and CDR2 is SNEGSKA (reference sequence). The CDR3 is 13 residues long. CDR3 coding DNA: TGCAGTGCCGGGAGCGCTAGCGTAGCCGAGCAGTACTTC. Translation gives CSAGSASVAEQYF.

The chain links TRBV6-6 to TRBJ2-7, with unresolved D. Trimming stripped 8 bases from V and 2 bases from J, with 13 bases between. The length of the CDR3 is 13 residues. CDR1 is MNHNY and CDR2 is SVGAGI in the germline V gene (reference sequence). The CDR3 bases are TGTGCCAGCCGCCCCCCTCAGACCTACGAGCAGTACTTC. This translates into CASRPPQTYEQYF.

The chain combines TRBV10-3 with TRBJ1-1; D gene ambiguous. The germline V gene encodes CDR1 ENHRY and CDR2 SYGVKD. V lost 6 bases to trimming and J lost 4 bases, with 15 bases between them. The CDR3 is made up of 14 amino acids. The CDR3 DNA sequence: TGTGCCATCAGGGGCCGTGCCCGGACCACTGAAGCTTTCTTT. Amino acids: CAIRGRARTTEAFF.

This clonotype has a handful of counts. This chain connects TRBV29-1 to TRBJ2-1; D is undetermined. Trimming pared 7 bases from V and 1 base from J, leaving 14 bases between. The CDR3 runs 14 residues. Looked up from germline, CDR1 is SQVTM and CDR2 is ANQGSEA. CDR3 loop: CSATTQRSYNEQFF. CDR3 DNA: TGCAGCGCTACGACGCAGAGGTCCTACAATGAGCAGTTCTTC.

CDR3 amino acids: CSAAAGTGDTEAFF. The CDR3 DNA reads as TGCAGTGCCGCTGCCGGGACAGGGGACACTGAAGCTTTCTTT. V is TRBV20-1 and J is TRBJ1-1; 10 bases agree with TRBD1. The junction had 7 bases not matched to a gene; V was cut back by 6 bases and J by 3 bases. This CDR3 is 14 amino acids long. Germline-derived CDR1 and CDR2 are DFQATT and SNEGSKA (reference sequence).

The chain combines TRBV4-2 with TRBJ1-2; unclear D gene. Per germline, CDR1 LGHNA and CDR2 YNFKEQ. The ends were cut back, 0 bases at V and 4 bases at J, with 9 bases in the middle. CDR3 length: 14 residues. This CDR3 is CASSQDAGSYGYTF. The CDR3 bases are TGTGCCAGCAGCCAAGATGCTGGTTCCTATGGCTACACCTTC.

This chain uses TRBV7-9 with TRBJ2-7, with TRBD2 matching over 7 bases. From germline, CDR1 is SEHNR and CDR2 FQNEAQ (reference sequence). The CDR3 length is 14 residues. V dropped 5 bases and J dropped 5; count of bases not matched to a gene: 9. The CDR3 sequence is CASSLSLAFHEQYF. In DNA, the CDR3 is TGTGCCAGCAGCCTGTCACTAGCGTTCCACGAGCAGTACTTC.

This clonotype appeared a few times. The chain recombines TRBV3-1 with TRBJ2-2; possible D gene TRBD1, 5 bases. V gave up 10 bases and J gave up 7 bases, with 10 bases separating them. This CDR3 is built from 11 residues. CDR1 and CDR2 from the germline V gene are LGHDT and YNNKEL (reference sequence). CDR3 amino acids: CATRDHGELFF. Here the CDR3 DNA reads TGTGCCACCAGGGATCACGGGGAGCTGTTTTTT.

The gene calls are TRBV20-1 and TRBJ1-5; D gene uncertain. V lost 0 bases to trimming and J lost 6 bases, with 12 bases between them. Germline CDR1 DFQATT, CDR2 SNEGSKA (reference sequence). This CDR3 is 14 amino acids long. The CDR3 region is CSARDRAGGQPQHF. As DNA, the CDR3 is TGCAGTGCTAGAGATCGGGCAGGTGGTCAGCCCCAGCATTTT.

The chain joins TRBV15 to TRBJ2-4; the match to TRBD2 covers 7 bases. The better agreement between TRBJ2-5 and the DNA end casts doubt on the J call. CDR1 is LNHNV, CDR2 YYDKDF, per germline (reference sequence). The CDR3 extends over 14 amino acids. The CDR3 protein is CASSHAGRQETQYF. The CDR3 DNA reads as TGTGCCAGTTCCCACGCCGGGAGGCAAGAGACCCAGTACTTC.

This sequence joins TRBV2 and TRBJ2-5, with 8 bases lining up with TRBD1. J was trimmed by 11 bases and V by 6 bases; bases with no gene match: 17. CDR1 and CDR2 (germline): SNHLY, FYNNEI. This CDR3 region has 15 residues. This CDR3 reads CASSPSQGVSYGQYF. The CDR3 region has the DNA TGTGCCAGCAGCCCCTCACAGGGGGTTTCCTACGGGCAGTACTTC.

This clonotype was counted a single time. An end of the junction does not agree with germline; a read error may underlie this. The chain is built from TRBV2 and TRBJ1-6, with a weak D call TRBD1 (6 bases). The CDR3 contains 16 residues. Germline V gene data show CDR1 as SNHLY and CDR2 as FYNNEI. The CDR3 coding sequence is TGTGCCAGCATGGGGACGCTCAGGGGTAGTAATTCACTCCTCCACTTT. Protein sequence: CASMGTLRGSNSLLHF.

The V gene is TRBV11-1, the J gene TRBJ2-7, with 11 positions matching TRBD1. From germline, CDR1 is SGHAT and CDR2 FQDESV (reference sequence). The V gene end was trimmed by 8 bases and the J gene end by 2 bases; junction bases not matched to a gene: 11. CDR3 size: 16 residues. This CDR3 reads CASRGTGGATTYEQYF. CDR3 in DNA: TGTGCCAGCCGAGGGACAGGGGGTGCTACTACCTACGAGCAGTACTTC.

V and J are TRBV27 and TRBJ2-1, with D hard to call. V was pared by 5 bases and J by 6 bases, with 14 bases between. CDR3 length: 14 residues. Germline CDR1 is MNHEY and CDR2 is SMNVEV (reference sequence). The CDR3 is CASSVGQSGNEQFF. The CDR3 coding sequence is TGTGCCAGCAGTGTCGGCCAATCAGGCAATGAGCAGTTCTTC.